This T cell receptor (beta chain) is drawn from a study of blood T cells in healthy people across ages. Remarks on this clonotype: This may be a read error: a much more frequent sequence differs by one nucleotide.

This CDR3 has 14 amino acids. After removal of 5 bases from V and 3 bases from J, the junction contained 2 bases not matched to a gene. Combining a sample-barcoded 5' primer with a J-beta primer mix, a second PCR ran for roughly 6 to 12 cycles. TCRdb independently ran MiXCR on the 5' RACE reads; one entry per CDR3 protein. The sample yields hundreds of thousands of distinct CDR3 sequences, over 40% seen once. Input material: blood. This receptor was identified in a woman older than 75 in good health. V gene TRBV12-3 or TRBV12-4 combines with J gene TRBJ2-5; 11 nucleotides align to TRBD2. The CDR3 nucleotides read TGTGCCAGCAGTGCGACTAGCGGGAAAGAGACCCAGTACTTC. It translates to CASSATSGKETQYF.